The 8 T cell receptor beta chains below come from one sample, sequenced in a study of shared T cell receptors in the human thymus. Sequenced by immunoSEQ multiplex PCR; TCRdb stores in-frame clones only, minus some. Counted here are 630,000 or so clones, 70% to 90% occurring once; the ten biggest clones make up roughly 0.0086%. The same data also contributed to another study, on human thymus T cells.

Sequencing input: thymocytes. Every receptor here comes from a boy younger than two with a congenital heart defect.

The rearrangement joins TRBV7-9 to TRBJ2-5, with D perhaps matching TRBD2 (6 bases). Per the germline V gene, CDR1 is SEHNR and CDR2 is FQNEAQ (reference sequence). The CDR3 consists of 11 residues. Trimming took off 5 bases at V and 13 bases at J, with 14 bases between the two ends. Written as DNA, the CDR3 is TGTGCCAGCAGCGCCGGGACTCCCTCGTACTTC. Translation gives CASSAGTPSYF.

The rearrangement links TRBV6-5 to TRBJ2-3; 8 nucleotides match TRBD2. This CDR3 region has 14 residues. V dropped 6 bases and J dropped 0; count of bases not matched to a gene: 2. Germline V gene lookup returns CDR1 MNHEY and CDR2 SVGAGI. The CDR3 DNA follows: TGTGCCAGCAGAGCGGGGGATAGCACAGATACGCAGTATTTT. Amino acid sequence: CASRAGDSTDTQYF.

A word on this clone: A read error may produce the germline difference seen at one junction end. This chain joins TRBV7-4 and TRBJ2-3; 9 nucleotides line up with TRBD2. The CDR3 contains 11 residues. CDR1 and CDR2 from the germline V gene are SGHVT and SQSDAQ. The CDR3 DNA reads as TGTGCCAGGAGCGGGAGGAACGGCGTTTCGTTT. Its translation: CARSGRNGVSF.

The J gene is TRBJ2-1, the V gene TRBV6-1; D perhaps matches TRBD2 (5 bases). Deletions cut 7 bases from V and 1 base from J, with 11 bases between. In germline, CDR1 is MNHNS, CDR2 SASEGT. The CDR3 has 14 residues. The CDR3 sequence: CASTSRGSYNEQFF. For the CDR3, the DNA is TGTGCCAGCACTTCCCGGGGATCCTACAATGAGCAGTTCTTC.

In DNA, the CDR3 is TGCGCCAGCAGCTTCAGCCAGACTGTCTACAATGAGCAGTTCTTC. It is translated as CASSFSQTVYNEQFF. This chain uses TRBV5-1 with TRBJ2-1; the D is unclear. This CDR3 is 15 amino acids long. Germline CDR1 is SGHRS and CDR2 is YFSETQ. Trimming cost V 2 bases and J 3 bases, with 12 bases left between them.

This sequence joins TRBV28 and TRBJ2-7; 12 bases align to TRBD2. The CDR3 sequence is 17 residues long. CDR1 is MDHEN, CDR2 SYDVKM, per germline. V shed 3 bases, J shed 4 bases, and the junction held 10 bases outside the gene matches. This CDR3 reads CASSFSGLAGTVYEQYF. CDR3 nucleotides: TGTGCCAGCAGTTTTTCCGGACTAGCGGGGACCGTGTACGAGCAGTACTTC.

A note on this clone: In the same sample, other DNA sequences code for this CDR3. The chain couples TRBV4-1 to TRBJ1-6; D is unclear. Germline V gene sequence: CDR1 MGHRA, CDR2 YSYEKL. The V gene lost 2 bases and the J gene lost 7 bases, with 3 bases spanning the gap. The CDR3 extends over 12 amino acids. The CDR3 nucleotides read TGCGCCAGCAGCCAACCAAATTCACCCCTCCACTTT. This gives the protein CASSQPNSPLHF.

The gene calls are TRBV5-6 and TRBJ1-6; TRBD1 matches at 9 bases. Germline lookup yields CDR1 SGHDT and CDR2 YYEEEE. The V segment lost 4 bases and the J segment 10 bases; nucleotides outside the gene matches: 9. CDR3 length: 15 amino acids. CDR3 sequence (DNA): TGTGCCAGCAGCCCAGGGGACAGGGTGGACTCACCCCTCCACTTT. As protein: CASSPGDRVDSPLHF.